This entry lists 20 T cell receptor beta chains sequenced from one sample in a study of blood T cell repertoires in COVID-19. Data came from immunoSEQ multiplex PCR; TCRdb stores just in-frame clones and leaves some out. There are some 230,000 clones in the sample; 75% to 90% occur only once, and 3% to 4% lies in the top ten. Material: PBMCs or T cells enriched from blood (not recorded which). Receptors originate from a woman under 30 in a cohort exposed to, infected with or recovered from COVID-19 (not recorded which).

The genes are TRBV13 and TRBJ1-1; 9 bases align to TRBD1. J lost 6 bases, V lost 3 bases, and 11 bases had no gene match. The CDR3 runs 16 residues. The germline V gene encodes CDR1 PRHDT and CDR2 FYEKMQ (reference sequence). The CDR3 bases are TGTGCCAGCAGCTTCGGCCCAACAGGGGGCTCTTCTGAAGCTTTCTTT. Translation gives CASSFGPTGGSSEAFF.

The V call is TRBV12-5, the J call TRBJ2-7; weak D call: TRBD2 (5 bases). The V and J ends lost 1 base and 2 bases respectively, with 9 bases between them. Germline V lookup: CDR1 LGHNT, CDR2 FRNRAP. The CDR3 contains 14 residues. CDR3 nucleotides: TGTGCTAGTGGTTTGGAGACGGGAACCTACGAGCAGTACTTC. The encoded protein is CASGLETGTYEQYF.

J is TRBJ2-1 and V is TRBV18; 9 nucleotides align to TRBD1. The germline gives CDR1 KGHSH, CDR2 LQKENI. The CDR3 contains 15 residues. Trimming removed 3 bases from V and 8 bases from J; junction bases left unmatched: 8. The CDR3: CASSPGQGSGDEQFF. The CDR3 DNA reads TGTGCCAGCTCACCTGGACAGGGGAGTGGCGATGAGCAGTTCTTC.

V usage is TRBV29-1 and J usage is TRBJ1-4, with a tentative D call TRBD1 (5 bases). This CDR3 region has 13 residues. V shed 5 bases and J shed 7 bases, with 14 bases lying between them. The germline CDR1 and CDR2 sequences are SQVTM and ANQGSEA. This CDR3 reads CSVQRQGGEKLFF. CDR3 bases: TGCAGCGTTCAACGGCAGGGCGGTGAAAAACTGTTTTTT.

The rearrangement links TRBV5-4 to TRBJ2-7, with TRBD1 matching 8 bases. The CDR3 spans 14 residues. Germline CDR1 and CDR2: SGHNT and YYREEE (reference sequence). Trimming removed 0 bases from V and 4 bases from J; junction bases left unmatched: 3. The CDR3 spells CASSLGTGTYEQYF. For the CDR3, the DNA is TGTGCCAGCAGCTTGGGGACAGGGACATACGAGCAGTACTTC. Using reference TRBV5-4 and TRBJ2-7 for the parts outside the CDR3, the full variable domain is ETGVTQSPTHLIKTRGQQVTLRCSSQSGHNTVSWYQQALGQGPQFIFQYYREEENGRGNFPPRFSGLQFPNYSSELNVNALELDDSALYLCASSLGTGTYEQYFGPGTRLTVT.

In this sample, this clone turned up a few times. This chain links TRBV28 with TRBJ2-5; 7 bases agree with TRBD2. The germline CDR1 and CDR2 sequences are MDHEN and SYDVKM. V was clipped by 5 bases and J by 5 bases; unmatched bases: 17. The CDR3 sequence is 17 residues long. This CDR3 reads CASSPPTRERIEETQYF. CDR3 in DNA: TGTGCCAGCAGTCCCCCCACGCGGGAGAGAATCGAGGAGACCCAGTACTTC.

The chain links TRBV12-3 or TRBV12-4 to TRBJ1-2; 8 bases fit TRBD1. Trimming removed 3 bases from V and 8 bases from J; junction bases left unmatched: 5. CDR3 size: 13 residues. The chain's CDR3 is CASSFNRGWGYTF. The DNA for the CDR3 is TGTGCCAGCAGTTTTAACAGGGGGTGGGGCTACACCTTC.

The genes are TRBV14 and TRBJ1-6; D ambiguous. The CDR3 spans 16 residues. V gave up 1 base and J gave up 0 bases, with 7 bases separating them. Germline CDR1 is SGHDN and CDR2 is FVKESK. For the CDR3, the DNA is TGTGCCAGCAGCCAAGTAGGCGGCTCCTATAATTCACCCCTCCACTTT. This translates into CASSQVGGSYNSPLHF.

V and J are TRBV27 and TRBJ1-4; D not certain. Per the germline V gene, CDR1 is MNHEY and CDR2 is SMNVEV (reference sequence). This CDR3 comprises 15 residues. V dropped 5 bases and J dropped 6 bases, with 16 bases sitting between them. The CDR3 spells CASSLDSVRHEKLFF. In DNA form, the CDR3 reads TGTGCCAGCAGTCTGGACTCAGTTCGGCATGAAAAACTGTTTTTT.

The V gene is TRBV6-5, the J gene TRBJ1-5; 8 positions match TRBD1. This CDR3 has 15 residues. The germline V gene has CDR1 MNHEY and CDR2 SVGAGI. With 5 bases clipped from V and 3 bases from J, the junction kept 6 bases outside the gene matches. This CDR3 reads CASSPWDRSNQPQHF. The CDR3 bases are TGTGCCAGCAGTCCATGGGACAGGTCCAATCAGCCCCAGCATTTT.

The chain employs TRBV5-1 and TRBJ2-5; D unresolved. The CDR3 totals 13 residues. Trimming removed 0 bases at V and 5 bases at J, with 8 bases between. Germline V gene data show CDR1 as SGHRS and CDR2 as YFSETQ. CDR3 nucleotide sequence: TGCGCCAGCAGCTTGGTCGGGTTTGAGACCCAGTACTTC. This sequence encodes CASSLVGFETQYF.

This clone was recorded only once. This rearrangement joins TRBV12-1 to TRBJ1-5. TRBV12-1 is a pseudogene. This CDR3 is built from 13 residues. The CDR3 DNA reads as TGTGCCCGGCGGCCATTGAAAAATCAGCCCCAGCATTTT. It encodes CARRPLKNQPQHF.

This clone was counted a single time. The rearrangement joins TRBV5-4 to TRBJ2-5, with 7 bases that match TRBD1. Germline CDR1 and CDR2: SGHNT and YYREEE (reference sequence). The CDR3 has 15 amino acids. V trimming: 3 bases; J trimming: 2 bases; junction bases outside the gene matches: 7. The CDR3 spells CASSSRTGAQETQYF. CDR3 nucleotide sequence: TGTGCCAGCAGCTCCAGGACAGGTGCTCAAGAGACCCAGTACTTC.

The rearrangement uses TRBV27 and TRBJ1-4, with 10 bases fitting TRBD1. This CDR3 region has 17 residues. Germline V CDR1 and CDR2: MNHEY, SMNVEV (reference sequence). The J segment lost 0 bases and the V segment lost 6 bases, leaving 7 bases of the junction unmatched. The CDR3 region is CASRRTGGLATNEKLFF. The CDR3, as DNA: TGTGCCAGCAGGCGGACAGGGGGGCTTGCAACTAATGAAAAACTGTTTTTT.

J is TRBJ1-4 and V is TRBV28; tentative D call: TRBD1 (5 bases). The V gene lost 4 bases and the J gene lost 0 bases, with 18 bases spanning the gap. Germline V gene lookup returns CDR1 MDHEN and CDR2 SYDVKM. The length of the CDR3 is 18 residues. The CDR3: CASSSLPGGNATNEKLFF. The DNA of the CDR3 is TGTGCCAGCAGTTCCCTCCCGGGGGGGAACGCAACTAATGAAAAACTGTTTTTT.

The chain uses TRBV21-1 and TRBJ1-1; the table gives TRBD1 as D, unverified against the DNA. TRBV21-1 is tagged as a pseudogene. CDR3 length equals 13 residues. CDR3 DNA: TGTGCCAGCAGTGACAGGGGGGGGACTGAAGCTTTCTTT. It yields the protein CASSDRGGTEAFF.

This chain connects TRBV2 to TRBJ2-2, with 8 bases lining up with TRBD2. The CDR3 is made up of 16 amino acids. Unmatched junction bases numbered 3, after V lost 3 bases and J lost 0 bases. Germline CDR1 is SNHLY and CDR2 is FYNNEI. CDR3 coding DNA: TGTGCCAGCAGTGAGAACGGGGGGGCGAACACCGGGGAGCTGTTTTTT. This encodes CASSENGGANTGELFF.

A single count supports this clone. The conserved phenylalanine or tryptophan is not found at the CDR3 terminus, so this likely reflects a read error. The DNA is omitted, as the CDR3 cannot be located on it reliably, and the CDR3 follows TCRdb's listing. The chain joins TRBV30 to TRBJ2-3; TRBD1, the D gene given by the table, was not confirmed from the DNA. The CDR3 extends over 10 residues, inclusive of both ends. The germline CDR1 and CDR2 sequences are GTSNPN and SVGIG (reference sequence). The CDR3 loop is CAWSPPRTGS.

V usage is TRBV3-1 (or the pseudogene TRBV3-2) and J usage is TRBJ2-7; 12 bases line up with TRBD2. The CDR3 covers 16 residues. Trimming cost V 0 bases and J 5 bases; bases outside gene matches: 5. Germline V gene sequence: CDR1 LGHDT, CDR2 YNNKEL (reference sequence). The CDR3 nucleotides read TGTGCCAGCAGCCAAGATCTAGCGGGAGGGAGCGACGAGCAGTACTTC. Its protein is CASSQDLAGGSDEQYF.

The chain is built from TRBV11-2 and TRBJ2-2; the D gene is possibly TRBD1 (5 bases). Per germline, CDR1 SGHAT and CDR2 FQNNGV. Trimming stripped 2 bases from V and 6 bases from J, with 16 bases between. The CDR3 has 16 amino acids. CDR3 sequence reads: CASSLTTWAGPGELFF. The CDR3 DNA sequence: TGTGCCAGCAGCTTAACTACTTGGGCAGGGCCCGGGGAGCTGTTTTTT.